The 2 T cell receptor beta chains given below trace back to one sample, sequenced in a study of STAT5B mutations in CD4+ large granular lymphocyte leukemia (dated by TCRdb to 2021 to 2024). Library prep was done by the immunoSEQ multiplex PCR assay. Sourced from immuneACCESS, this table was stored by TCRdb with only in-frame sequences that have V and J called. A share of the clones is absent; for the studies checked, an unresolved V gene accounts for under half, and the remainder has no known explanation. In this sample the table shows over 25,000 clones, 65% to 90% of which occur a single time. Of the sample, around 0.33% falls within the top ten clones. The sample taken for sequencing was CD4+ T cells from blood buffy coats. All receptors come from a human donor in good health.

This chain uses TRBV7-2 with TRBJ1-2, with 9 positions matching TRBD1. CDR3 length: 15 amino acids. V shed 1 base and J 8 bases; nucleotides not matched to a gene: 8. Germline assignment: CDR1 SGHTA and CDR2 FQGNSA. This chain's CDR3 is CASSLDGQGQWGYTF. CDR3 bases: TGTGCCAGCAGCTTAGATGGACAGGGGCAGTGGGGCTACACCTTC. The full variable domain, in which reference TRBV7-2 and TRBJ1-2 provide the parts outside the CDR3, is GAGVSQSPSNKVTEKGKDVELRCDPISGHTALYWYRQSLGQGLEFLIYFQGNSAPDKSGLPSDRFSAERTGGSVSTLTIQRTQQEDSAVYLCASSLDGQGQWGYTFGSGTRLTVV.

V gene TRBV5-6 combines with J gene TRBJ2-7; 10 bases match TRBD2. V gave up 2 bases and J gave up 2 bases; unmatched junction bases: 10. This CDR3 spans 17 amino acids. CDR1 and CDR2 (germline): SGHDT, YYEEEE. The CDR3 DNA reads TGTGCCAGCAGCTTCACTAGCGGGACCGATTATCCCTACGAGCAGTACTTC. This encodes CASSFTSGTDYPYEQYF.